These 17 T cell receptor beta chains were all obtained from the same sample, sequenced in a study of shared clonotypes between healthy human individuals (dated by TCRdb to about 2020). The library was prepared using the immunoSEQ multiplex PCR assay. The source is immuneACCESS, and TCRdb retained only in-frame sequences with V and J called. Part of the clones is not carried over; for the studies checked, unresolved V genes explain less than half of this, and the remainder is unexplained. The sample has roughly 1 million clones on record, around 78% of them singletons. About 0.52% of the sample lies in the top ten. The specimen sequenced was memory CD4+ T cells from PBMCs. Sample cell subset or site, as interpreted from the label and publication: CD45RA-negative fraction. The receptors were gathered from a young man in good health. Some clones in this sample may be carry-over from other donors' samples.

The chain couples TRBV19 to TRBJ1-4, with TRBD1 matching 8 bases. From germline, CDR1 is LNHDA and CDR2 SQIVND (reference sequence). The CDR3 has 16 amino acids. The V segment lost 5 bases and the J segment 11 bases; nucleotides outside the gene matches: 16. This CDR3 is CASSVVARTGTLKLFF. For the CDR3, the DNA is TGTGCCAGTAGTGTTGTGGCGAGGACAGGGACCCTTAAACTGTTTTTT.

The chain uses TRBV4-3 and TRBJ2-7; perhaps TRBD1 as D (6 bases). This CDR3 contains 15 residues. CDR1 is LGHNA and CDR2 is YSLEER in the germline V gene. V was trimmed by 4 bases and J by 2 bases, leaving 15 bases between them. CDR3 amino acids: CASSPGRDIAYEQYF. In DNA form, the CDR3 reads TGCGCCAGCAGCCCCGGCAGGGACATTGCCTACGAGCAGTACTTC.

This clone was seen a handful of times. This rearrangement joins TRBV14 to TRBJ2-2; 8 positions match TRBD1. The junction had 4 bases not matched to a gene; V was cut back by 1 base and J by 6 bases. The CDR3 extends over 15 amino acids. Germline assignment: CDR1 SGHDN and CDR2 FVKESK. As DNA, the CDR3 is TGTGCCAGCAGCCAAGGGACAGGGCACGCCGGGGAGCTGTTTTTT. Translated, it gives CASSQGTGHAGELFF.

V and J are TRBV10-1 and TRBJ2-6, with D unclear. The CDR3 contains 13 residues. V was shortened by 6 bases and J by 0 bases, with 3 bases between the two germline ends. Germline lookup yields CDR1 WNHNN and CDR2 SYGVQD (reference sequence). The CDR3, as DNA: TGCGCCAGCAGCGACTCTGGGGCCAACGTCCTGACTTTC. It encodes CASSDSGANVLTF.

This chain joins TRBV7-6 and TRBJ2-1; D is unclear. CDR1 and CDR2 (germline): SGHVS, FNYEAQ. The CDR3 is made up of 14 amino acids. V lost 1 base, J lost 5 bases, and 9 bases lay in between. The chain's CDR3 is CASSLGLNNNEQFF. As DNA, the CDR3 is TGTGCCAGCAGCTTAGGGCTTAACAACAATGAGCAGTTCTTC.

The chain is built from TRBV7-3 and TRBJ2-1; TRBD2 agrees at 7 bases. V dropped 2 bases and J dropped 2; count of bases not matched to a gene: 3. CDR3 length: 15 amino acids. Germline V CDR1 and CDR2: SGHTA, FQGTGA. The CDR3 nucleotides read TGTGCCAGCAGCTTAGGGCGGGAGACCTACAATGAGCAGTTCTTC. Translation: CASSLGRETYNEQFF. The whole variable domain, remainder taken from reference TRBV7-3 and TRBJ2-1, is GAGVSQTPSNKVTEKGKYVELRCDPISGHTALYWYRQSLGQGPEFLIYFQGTGAADDSGLPNDRFFAVRPEGSVSTLKIQRTERGDSAVYLCASSLGRETYNEQFFGPGTRLTVL.

The chain carries TRBV15 and TRBJ2-5, with 8 positions matching TRBD2. Germline trimming cut 3 bases from V and 5 bases from J; bases unmatched to any gene: 5. The germline V gene encodes CDR1 LNHNV and CDR2 YYDKDF (reference sequence). The CDR3 contains 14 residues. The CDR3 sequence: CATSRPGGRETQYF. The CDR3, as DNA: TGTGCCACCAGCAGGCCGGGAGGGCGGGAGACCCAGTACTTC.

The J gene is TRBJ2-2, the V gene TRBV5-1; possible D gene TRBD1, 6 bases. V gave up 3 bases and J gave up 0 bases, with 12 bases separating them. The V gene's germline CDR1 is SGHRS and CDR2 YFSETQ. The CDR3 is 16 residues long. The CDR3 DNA follows: TGCGCCAGCAGCTCGGGGACACGGGCGAACACCGGGGAGCTGTTTTTT. Residues: CASSSGTRANTGELFF.

V is TRBV6-5 and J is TRBJ2-7; maybe TRBD1 (6 bases). The germline V gene has CDR1 MNHEY and CDR2 SVGAGI. There are 11 residues in the CDR3. V lost 7 bases and J lost 4, with 8 bases in between. As DNA, the CDR3 is TGTGCCAGCAAGGGGGAGTACGAGCAGTACTTC. Amino acid sequence: CASKGEYEQYF.

This clone was seen more than once but under ten times. J is TRBJ1-2 and V is TRBV18, with D possibly matching TRBD1 (5 bases). The CDR3 sequence is 13 residues long. Germline lookup yields CDR1 KGHSH and CDR2 LQKENI. Trimming stripped 2 bases from V and 4 bases from J, with 8 bases between. The CDR3 loop reads CASSPDQGYGYTF. The DNA for the CDR3 is TGTGCCAGCTCACCAGACCAGGGCTATGGCTACACCTTC.

The chain joins TRBV6-1 to TRBJ1-4; possibly TRBD1 for D (6 bases). From germline, CDR1 is MNHNS and CDR2 SASEGT. The CDR3 is made up of 12 amino acids. Trimming shortened V by 4 bases and J by 7 bases, and 7 bases separated the two germline ends. As DNA, the CDR3 is TGTGCCAGCAGTGGGGGGGCTGAAAAACTGTTTTTT. Its translation is CASSGGAEKLFF.

This chain connects TRBV4-2 to TRBJ2-7; TRBD1 aligns across 7 bases. V was pared by 3 bases and J by 2 bases, with 13 bases of the junction left unmatched. Germline V lookup: CDR1 LGHNA, CDR2 YNFKEQ. CDR3 length: 17 residues. Here the CDR3 reads CASSHRTTGADPYEQYF. The CDR3 coding sequence is TGTGCCAGCAGCCACAGAACTACAGGGGCCGACCCCTACGAGCAGTACTTC.

This chain joins TRBV27 and TRBJ1-2; tentatively, D is TRBD1 (6 bases). Trimming removed 4 bases at V and 8 bases at J, with 23 bases between. The CDR3 runs to 16 residues. The germline V gene encodes CDR1 MNHEY and CDR2 SMNVEV (reference sequence). In DNA form, the CDR3 reads TGTGCCAGCAGTTCCGACGACAGGCTTACCCTACGGGGCTACACCTTC. This sequence encodes CASSSDDRLTLRGYTF.

The V call is TRBV27, the J call TRBJ2-2; D might be TRBD1 (6 bases). V was clipped by 4 bases and J by 0 bases, with 9 bases between them. Germline assignment: CDR1 MNHEY and CDR2 SMNVEV (reference sequence). The CDR3 is 15 residues long. The CDR3 sequence: CASSSRGANTGELFF. CDR3 nucleotides: TGTGCCAGCAGTTCCAGGGGCGCGAACACCGGGGAGCTGTTTTTT.

The J gene is TRBJ1-1, the V gene TRBV18, with 9 bases matching TRBD1. Trimming cost V 2 bases and J 5 bases; bases outside gene matches: 9. The CDR3 length is 16 residues. The germline gives CDR1 KGHSH, CDR2 LQKENI. As DNA, the CDR3 is TGTGCCAGCTCACCAAATATAAGAGGACAGGGGACTGAAGCTTTCTTT. Translating it yields CASSPNIRGQGTEAFF.

This clone was recorded a few times. A much bigger clone sits one base away, suggesting this may be a read error. This specimen includes other DNA sequences encoding the same CDR3. This chain joins TRBV2 and TRBJ2-5, with unresolved D. Per the germline V gene, CDR1 is SNHLY and CDR2 is FYNNEI. V lost 5 bases and J lost 1, with 2 bases in between. The CDR3 contains 11 residues. CDR3 in amino acids: CASSPQETQYF. The DNA for the CDR3 is TGTGCCAGCAGTCCCCAAGAGACCCAGTACTTC.

For the CDR3, the DNA is TGTGCCAGCAGTGCCAGAGCTGGACGCCTCTCCTACAATGAGCAGTTCTTC. Its protein product is CASSARAGRLSYNEQFF. This rearrangement joins TRBV6-1 to TRBJ2-1; no clear D gene. From germline, CDR1 is MNHNS and CDR2 SASEGT. The CDR3 is made up of 17 amino acids. V shed 4 bases and J shed 0 bases, with 16 bases lying between them.